These 21 T cell receptor beta chains were all obtained from the same sample, sequenced in a study of tumor-infiltrating lymphocytes in primary liver carcinoma. Both RNA and DNA were isolated together from approximately 20-30 mg of bulk tissue that had not been sorted. A constant-region primer served to make TCR beta cDNA from about 500 ng total RNA. Libraries of TCR beta came from three nested multiplex PCR rounds with slightly modified ARM-PCR. TRBV1-TRBV30 forward primers paired with a C-beta reverse primer were used in the first two PCR rounds, which ran roughly 11 cycles each. MiXCR, applied by TCRdb to the multiplex PCR reads, yields one record per CDR3 protein. The table includes nearly 45,000 distinct CDR3 sequences, around 70% detected once. The specimen was liver tumor tissue from sampling region 2. Described subset: tumor region T2, inferior pole. These receptors all stem from a man aged 35-49 years with primary liver carcinoma and hepatitis B virus infection.

With regard to this clonotype: The junction differs from germline at one of its ends, possibly a read error. This chain connects TRBV11-1 to TRBJ2-4; 8 bases align to TRBD2. Germline V gene lookup returns CDR1 SGHAT and CDR2 FQDESV (reference sequence). The CDR3 has 17 amino acids. CDR3 sequence: CACSYPGISGTKNIKYF. For the CDR3, the DNA is TGTGCCTGCAGCTATCCCGGGATTAGCGGGACCAAAAACATTAAGTACTTC.

V gene TRBV29-1 combines with J gene TRBJ2-1; the D is unclear. The CDR3 spans 10 residues. V dropped 8 bases and J dropped 10 bases, with 12 bases sitting between them. CDR1 is SQVTM and CDR2 is ANQGSEA in the germline V gene. The CDR3 region has the DNA TGCAGCACACGGCGTAACGAGCAGTTCTTC. Its translation is CSTRRNEQFF.

This clonotype was detected ten times or more. A clone one base away is much larger, so this may be a read error. V is TRBV10-2 and J is TRBJ2-7; 9 nucleotides align to TRBD1. Germline lookup yields CDR1 WSHSY and CDR2 SAAADI. Trimming took 8 bases from V and 7 from J; bases not matched to a gene: 12. CDR3 size: 14 residues. The CDR3: CASGPTGGREEQYF. The CDR3 DNA sequence: TGCGCCAGCGGTCCCACAGGGGGCCGGGAAGAGCAGTACTTC.

Regarding this clonotype: At one end, the junction sequence differs from germline, possibly due to a read error. The J gene is TRBJ2-5, the V gene TRBV2, with D perhaps TRBD2 (6 bases). Germline loops: CDR1 SNHLY, CDR2 FYNNEI. The length of the CDR3 is 15 residues. The CDR3: CTSSRLVAGQETLYF. The CDR3 region has the DNA TGTACCAGCAGTCGACTAGTGGCTGGGCAAGAGACCCTGTACTTC.

The rearrangement links TRBV10-2 to TRBJ2-3, with D hard to call. This CDR3 is built from 13 residues. The germline CDR1 and CDR2 sequences are WSHSY and SAAADI. For the CDR3, the DNA is TGCGTCAGTGGGAATGCGCGCACAGATACGCAGTATTTT. Amino acid sequence: CVSGNARTDTQYF.

To note about this clonotype: A read error is possible here, since a much larger clone lies one base away. The chain joins TRBV28 to TRBJ2-1; TRBD2 matches at 8 bases. This CDR3 has 14 residues. Trimming cost V 4 bases and J 13 bases; bases outside gene matches: 12. The V gene's germline CDR1 is MDHEN and CDR2 SYDVKM. CDR3 bases: TGTGCCAGCAGTTATAGCGGGACTAGGTTTGATCAGTTCTTC. Amino acids: CASSYSGTRFDQFF.

Comment on this clonotype: A junction end diverges from the germline sequence, so it may reflect a read error. This chain uses TRBV4-2 with TRBJ2-5; no definite D call. Per germline, CDR1 LGHNA and CDR2 YNFKEQ. The CDR3 consists of 14 residues. The CDR3 coding sequence is TGTGCCAGCATCCAAGGTGGGGTAGGGGAGACCCAGTACTTC. Translating it yields CASIQGGVGETQYF.

About this clonotype itself: The final CDR3 position lacks the conserved phenylalanine or tryptophan, pointing to a likely read error. The limits of the CDR3 on the DNA are not certain, so only TCRdb's listed CDR3 is given. The chain carries TRBV21-1 and TRBJ1-1; TRBD1, as called in the table, went unchecked against the DNA. TRBV21-1 is shown as a pseudogene. The CDR3 region is 14 residues in length, termini included. CDR3 protein: CASSETGMGTEVFT.

This clonotype appeared a single time. As the CDR3 is not closed by the conserved phenylalanine or tryptophan, this likely results from a read error. This sequence joins TRBV11-1 and TRBJ1-6; possible D gene TRBD1, 5 bases. There are 13 residues in the CDR3. Trimming removed 9 bases at V and 9 bases at J, with 15 bases between. The germline V gene encodes CDR1 SGHAT and CDR2 FQDESV (reference sequence). DNA of the CDR3: TGTGCCAGTATCCGGACACTGGTTTCACCCCTCCACCTT. It yields the protein CASIRTLVSPLHL.

Points on this clonotype: One end of the junction does not line up with germline, which may come from a read error. The chain couples TRBV6-2 or TRBV6-3 to TRBJ2-5, with 8 nucleotides matching TRBD2. The V gene's germline CDR1 is MNHEY and CDR2 SVGEGT. The CDR3 has 15 residues. CDR3 coding DNA: TGTGTCAGCAGCCCCCTGCTAGCGGGCGGAGAGGCCCAGTACTTC. It codes for CVSSPLLAGGEAQYF.

Regarding this clonotype: At one end, the junction sequence differs from germline, possibly due to a read error. The rearrangement joins TRBV6-5 to TRBJ1-4, with 9 positions matching TRBD1. The CDR3 is 15 residues long. CDR1 and CDR2 from the germline V gene are MNHEY and SVGAGI. CDR3 sequence reads: CASTAQGAANEKLLF. The DNA of the CDR3 is TGTGCCAGCACCGCACAGGGGGCGGCTAATGAAAAATTGCTTTTT.

As regards this clonotype: No conserved phenylalanine or tryptophan is present at the end of the CDR3, so a read error is the likely explanation. This chain links TRBV12-3 or TRBV12-4 with TRBJ2-7, with D tentatively TRBD2 (7 bases). This CDR3 has 17 residues. The CDR3 reads CASSLEWWEGVRYEQYL. The CDR3 DNA reads as TGTGCCAGTAGTTTAGAATGGTGGGAGGGGGTAAGATACGAGCAGTACTTA.

This clonotype occurred once. The CDR3 does not close with the conserved phenylalanine or tryptophan, likely indicating a read error. The gene calls are TRBV11-2 and TRBJ2-3; 7 bases align to TRBD2. This CDR3 has 14 amino acids. The trim removed 3 bases at V and 5 bases at J, leaving 5 bases unmatched. The V gene's germline CDR1 is SGHAT and CDR2 FQNNGV. The CDR3 sequence is CASSLGERGDTQYL. CDR3 DNA: TGTGCCAGCAGCTTGGGGGAGCGGGGAGATACGCAGTATTTA.

This clonotype was picked up many times. Just one base apart from a much larger clone, this may be a read error. This chain connects TRBV13 to TRBJ2-7; D not resolved. This CDR3 region has 14 residues. CDR1 is PRHDT and CDR2 is FYEKMQ in the germline V gene (reference sequence). The V and J ends lost 4 bases and 9 bases respectively, with 19 bases between them. CDR3: CASSSYTYSGGQYF. CDR3 DNA: TGTGCCAGCAGCTCCTATACTTATTCGGGCGGGCAGTACTTC. Based on the CDR3 plus reference TRBV13 and TRBJ2-7, the full variable domain is AAGVIQSPRHLIKEKRETATLKCYPIPRHDTVYWYQQGPGQDPQFLISFYEKMQSDKGSIPDRFSAQQFSDYHSELNMSSLELGDSALYFCASSSYTYSGGQYFGPGTRLTVT.

Regarding this clonotype: A much larger clone is a single base away; this may be a read error. The chain carries TRBV19 and TRBJ1-5; D unclear. The CDR3 extends over 15 amino acids. Trimming stripped 5 bases from V and 2 bases from J, with 13 bases between. Germline-derived CDR1 and CDR2 are LNHDA and SQIVND (reference sequence). The CDR3 loop is CASSLSKFGNQPQHF. The CDR3 DNA is TGTGCCAGTAGTTTGTCAAAGTTCGGCAATCAGCCCCAGCATTTT.

In the case of this clonotype: The CDR3 end shows no conserved phenylalanine or tryptophan, and so a read error is likely. This sequence joins TRBV4-1 and TRBJ2-1; 11 positions match TRBD2. The CDR3 has 16 residues. Germline lookup yields CDR1 MGHRA and CDR2 YSYEKL. The CDR3, as DNA: TGCGCCAGGAGCCCCGAACTAGCGGGGGCTTACAATGGGCAGTTCTTA. It codes for CARSPELAGAYNGQFL.

On this clonotype: A read error may account for a junction end that differs from germline. The genes are TRBV4-2 and TRBJ2-1, with 9 bases matching TRBD2. This CDR3 has 17 amino acids. Germline CDR1 reads LGHNA; CDR2 reads YNFKEQ. CDR3 sequence reads: CASSQEVAGASYCERFF. In DNA, the CDR3 is TGTGCCAGCAGCCAAGAGGTAGCGGGGGCCTCCTACTGTGAGCGGTTCTTC.

In regard to this clonotype: Its ends do not fully match the called genes, so a read error is possible. The chain has TRBV4-1 and TRBJ2-5; tentative D call: TRBD1 (5 bases). This CDR3 spans 13 amino acids. Germline CDR1 is MGHRA and CDR2 is YSYEKL. The DNA of the CDR3 is TGCGCCAGCAGCCCAGGGCACCAAGAGACCCTGTACTTC. It is translated as CASSPGHQETLYF.

To note about this clonotype: In this CDR3 the conserved last residue, phenylalanine or tryptophan, is missing, so a read error is likely. The V and J genes are TRBV29-1 and TRBJ2-5, with 9 bases identical to TRBD2. V was clipped by 5 bases and J by 4 bases; unmatched bases: 11. The V gene's germline CDR1 is SQVTM and CDR2 ANQGSEA. CDR3 size: 15 residues. CDR3 loop: CSVWISGSWAETQYS. The CDR3, as DNA: TGCAGCGTTTGGATTAGCGGGAGTTGGGCAGAGACCCAGTACTCC.

With regard to this clonotype: The junction does not match germline at one end; this may be a read error. The V call is TRBV11-3, the J call TRBJ2-3; either TRBD1 or TRBD2 may supply D (5 bases each). CDR1 is SGHNT and CDR2 is YENEEA in the germline V gene. CDR3 length: 15 amino acids. The DNA of the CDR3 is TGTGCCAGCAGCCCGGGGAGACTCCAGGGCGGAACGCCGTGTTTT. This encodes CASSPGRLQGGTPCF.

Only one count was recorded for this clonotype. The junction does not match germline at one end; this may be a read error. The CDR3 DNA reads as TGCGCCAGCAGCTTGGACGGCGTGAACACTAAAGCTTTCTTT. Translated, it gives CASSLDGVNTKAFF. The chain employs TRBV5-1 and TRBJ1-1; no clear D gene. Germline V gene sequence: CDR1 SGHRS, CDR2 YFSETQ. There are 14 residues in the CDR3.